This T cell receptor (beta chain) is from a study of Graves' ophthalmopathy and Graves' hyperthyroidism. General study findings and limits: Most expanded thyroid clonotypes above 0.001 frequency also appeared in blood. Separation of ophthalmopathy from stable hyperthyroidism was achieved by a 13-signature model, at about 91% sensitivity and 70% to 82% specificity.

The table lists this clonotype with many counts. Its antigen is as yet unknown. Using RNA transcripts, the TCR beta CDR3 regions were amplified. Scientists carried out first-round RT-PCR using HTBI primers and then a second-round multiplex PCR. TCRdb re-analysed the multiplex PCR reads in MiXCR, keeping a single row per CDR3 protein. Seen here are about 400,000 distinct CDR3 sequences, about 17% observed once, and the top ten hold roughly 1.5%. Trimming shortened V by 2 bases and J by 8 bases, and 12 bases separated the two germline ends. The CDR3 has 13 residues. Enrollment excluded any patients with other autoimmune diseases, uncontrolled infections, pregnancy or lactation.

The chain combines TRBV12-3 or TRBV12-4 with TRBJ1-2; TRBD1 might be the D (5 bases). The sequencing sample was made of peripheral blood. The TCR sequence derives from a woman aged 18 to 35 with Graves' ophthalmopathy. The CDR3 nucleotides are TGTGCCAGCAGTTTACTCCCCGAGGGGGGCTACACCTTC. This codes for CASSLLPEGGYTF.